This T cell receptor beta chain is drawn from a study of naive and memory T cell subsets. Both TRBC1 and TRBC2 were covered by a beta constant-region primer of two equimolar oligonucleotides. The ligated cDNA underwent four PCR rounds using SP2 and nested alpha and beta constant-region primers. TCRdb reprocessed the UMI-ligation and nested PCR reads with MiXCR, giving one entry per CDR3 protein. The sample has about 34,000 distinct CDR3 sequences, approximately 17% seen once. In its sample, this clonotype was seen many times. Its antigen remains unidentified. Overnight CMV lysate stimulation of fresh PBMCs defined donor CMV status by CD4+ IFNgamma. Cells stained for CD3, CD4, CD8, CD45RA, CD27 and viability were sorted into four CD45RA/CD27 subsets. Germline-derived CDR1 and CDR2 are MNHEY and SVGEGT. The CDR3 is 11 amino acids. The ends were cut back, 2 bases at V and 12 bases at J, with 8 bases in the middle.

General study points: In naive cells, over 95% of TCR sequences were seen only once. RNA-based TCR counts may shift with T cell activation and differentiation.

Sequencing was done on a sample of effector memory CD4+ T cells from blood. Subset: effector memory, CD45RA- CD27-. The source is a human donor in good health. V and J are TRBV6-2 or TRBV6-3 and TRBJ2-1; D unclear. This CDR3 is CASSYGGRQFF. The CDR3 bases are TGTGCCAGCAGTTACGGTGGCCGGCAGTTCTTC.